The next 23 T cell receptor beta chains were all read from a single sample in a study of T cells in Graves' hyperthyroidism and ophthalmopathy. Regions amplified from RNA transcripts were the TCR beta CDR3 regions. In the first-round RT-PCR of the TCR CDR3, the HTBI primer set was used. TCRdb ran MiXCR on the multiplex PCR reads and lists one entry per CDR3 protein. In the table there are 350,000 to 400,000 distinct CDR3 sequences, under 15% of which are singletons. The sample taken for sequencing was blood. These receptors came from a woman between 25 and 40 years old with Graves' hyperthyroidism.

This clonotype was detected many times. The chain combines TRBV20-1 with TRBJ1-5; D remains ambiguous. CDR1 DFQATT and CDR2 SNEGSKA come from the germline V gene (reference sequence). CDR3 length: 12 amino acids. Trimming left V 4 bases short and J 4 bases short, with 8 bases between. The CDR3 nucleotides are TGCAGTGCTACGTCCGGGAATCAGCCCCAGCATTTT. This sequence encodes CSATSGNQPQHF.

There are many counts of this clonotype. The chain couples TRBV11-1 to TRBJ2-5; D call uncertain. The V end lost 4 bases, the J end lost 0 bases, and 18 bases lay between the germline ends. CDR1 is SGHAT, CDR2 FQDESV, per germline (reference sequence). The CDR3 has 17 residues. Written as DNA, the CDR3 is TGTGCCAGCAGCTCGCCCCCCATCGACTGGAACCAAGAGACCCAGTACTTC. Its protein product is CASSSPPIDWNQETQYF.

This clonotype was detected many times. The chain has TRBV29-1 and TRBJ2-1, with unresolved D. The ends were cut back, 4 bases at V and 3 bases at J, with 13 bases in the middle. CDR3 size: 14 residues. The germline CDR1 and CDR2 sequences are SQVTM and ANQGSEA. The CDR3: CSVGLLGSYNEQFF. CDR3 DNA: TGCAGCGTTGGGCTCTTGGGCAGCTACAATGAGCAGTTCTTC.

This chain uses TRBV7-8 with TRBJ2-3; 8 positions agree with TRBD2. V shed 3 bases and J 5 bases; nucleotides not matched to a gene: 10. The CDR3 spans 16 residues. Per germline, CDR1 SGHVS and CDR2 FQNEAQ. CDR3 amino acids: CASSFSGTRSLDTQYF. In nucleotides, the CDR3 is TGTGCCAGCAGCTTCAGTGGGACTAGAAGCTTAGATACGCAGTATTTT.

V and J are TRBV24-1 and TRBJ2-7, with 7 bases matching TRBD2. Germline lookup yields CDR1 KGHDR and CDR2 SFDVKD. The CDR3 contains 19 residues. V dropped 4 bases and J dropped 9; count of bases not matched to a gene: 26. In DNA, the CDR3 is TGTGCCACCAGTGACAATACCCCGGCTAGCGGCTCCATCTCTTTTGCGCAGTACTTC. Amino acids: CATSDNTPASGSISFAQYF.

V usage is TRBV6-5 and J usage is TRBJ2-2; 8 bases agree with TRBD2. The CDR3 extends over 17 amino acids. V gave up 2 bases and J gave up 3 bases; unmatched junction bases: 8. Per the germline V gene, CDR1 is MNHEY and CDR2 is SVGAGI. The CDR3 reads CASSYTGRARDTGELFF. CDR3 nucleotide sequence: TGTGCCAGCAGTTACACCGGGAGGGCCAGGGACACCGGGGAGCTGTTTTTT.

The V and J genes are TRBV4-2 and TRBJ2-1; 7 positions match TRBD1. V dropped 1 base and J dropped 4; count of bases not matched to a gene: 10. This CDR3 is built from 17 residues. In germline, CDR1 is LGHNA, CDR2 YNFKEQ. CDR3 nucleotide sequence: TGTGCCAGCAGCCAAGGGGGGAGACAGGGCGGATACAATGAGCAGTTCTTC. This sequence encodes CASSQGGRQGGYNEQFF.

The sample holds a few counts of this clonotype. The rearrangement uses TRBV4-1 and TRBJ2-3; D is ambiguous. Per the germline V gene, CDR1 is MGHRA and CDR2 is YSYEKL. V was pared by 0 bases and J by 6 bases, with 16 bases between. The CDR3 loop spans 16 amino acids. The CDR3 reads CASSQEAPGRMDTQYF. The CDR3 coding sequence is TGCGCCAGCAGCCAAGAGGCTCCCGGAAGAATGGATACGCAGTATTTT.

CDR3 sequence reads: CASSLRQGHFHEQFF. For the CDR3, the DNA is TGTGCCAGCTCACTCCGACAGGGACATTTCCATGAGCAGTTCTTC. The chain uses TRBV18 and TRBJ2-1; 7 bases are a match to TRBD1. The CDR3 extends over 15 amino acids. Germline V gene data show CDR1 as KGHSH and CDR2 as LQKENI. V was clipped by 4 bases and J by 8 bases; unmatched bases: 11. The whole variable domain, filled in from reference TRBV18 and TRBJ2-1, reads NAGVMQNPRHLVRRRGQEARLRCSPMKGHSHVYWYRQLPEEGLKFMVYLQKENIIDESGMPKERFSAEFPKEGPSILRIQQVVRGDSAAYFCASSLRQGHFHEQFFGPGTRLTVL.

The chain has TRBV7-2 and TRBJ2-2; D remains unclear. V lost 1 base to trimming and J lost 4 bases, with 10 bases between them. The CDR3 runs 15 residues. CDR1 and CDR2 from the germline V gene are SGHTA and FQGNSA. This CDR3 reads CASSLVGQITGELFF. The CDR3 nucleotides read TGTGCCAGCAGCTTAGTCGGGCAGATCACCGGGGAGCTGTTTTTT.

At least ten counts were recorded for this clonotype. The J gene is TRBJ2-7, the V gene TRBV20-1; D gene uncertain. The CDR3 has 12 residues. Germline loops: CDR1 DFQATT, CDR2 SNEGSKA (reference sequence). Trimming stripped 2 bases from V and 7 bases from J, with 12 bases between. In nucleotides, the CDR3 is TGCAGTGCTAGACTGGAAGTAGGAGAGCAGTACTTC. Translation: CSARLEVGEQYF.

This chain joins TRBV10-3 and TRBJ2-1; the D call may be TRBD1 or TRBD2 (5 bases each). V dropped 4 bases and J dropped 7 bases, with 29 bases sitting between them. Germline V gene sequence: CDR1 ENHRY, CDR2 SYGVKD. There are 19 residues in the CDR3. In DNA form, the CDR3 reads TGTGCCATCAGTGTAGGGACGGATGGCGCGAGACTACCCTGGAATGAGCAGTTCTTC. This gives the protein CAISVGTDGARLPWNEQFF.

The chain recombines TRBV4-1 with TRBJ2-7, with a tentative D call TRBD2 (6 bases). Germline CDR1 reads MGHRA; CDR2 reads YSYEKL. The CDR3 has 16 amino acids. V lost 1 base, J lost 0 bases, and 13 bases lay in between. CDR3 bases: TGCGCCAGCAGCCAAGGGGGGGTCCCCCTCTCCTACGAGCAGTACTTC. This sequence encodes CASSQGGVPLSYEQYF.

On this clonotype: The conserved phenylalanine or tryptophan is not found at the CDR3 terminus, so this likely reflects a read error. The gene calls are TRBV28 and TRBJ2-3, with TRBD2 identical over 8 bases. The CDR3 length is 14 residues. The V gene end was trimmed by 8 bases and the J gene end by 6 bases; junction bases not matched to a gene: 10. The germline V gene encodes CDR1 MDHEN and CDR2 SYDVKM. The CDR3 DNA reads TGTGCCAGCGAAGAGGGACTAGGTACGGATACGCAGTATTCT. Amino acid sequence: CASEEGLGTDTQYS.

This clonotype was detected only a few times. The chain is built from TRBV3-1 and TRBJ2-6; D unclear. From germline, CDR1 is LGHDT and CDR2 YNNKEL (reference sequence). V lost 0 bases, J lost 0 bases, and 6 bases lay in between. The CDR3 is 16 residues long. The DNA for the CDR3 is TGTGCCAGCAGCCAAGAAAGTCTCTCTGGGGCCAACGTCCTGACTTTC. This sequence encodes CASSQESLSGANVLTF.

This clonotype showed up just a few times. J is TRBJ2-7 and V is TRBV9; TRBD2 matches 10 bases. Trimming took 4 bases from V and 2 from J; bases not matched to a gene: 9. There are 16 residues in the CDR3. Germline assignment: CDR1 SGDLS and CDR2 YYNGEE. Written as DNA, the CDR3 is TGTGCCAGCAGCCCTCCGGGACTAGCGAATACCTACGAGCAGTACTTC. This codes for CASSPPGLANTYEQYF.

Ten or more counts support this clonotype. The CDR3 DNA reads TGCGCCAGCAGCCAAGACCCTAGGTCAGAGACCCAGTACTTC. This gives the protein CASSQDPRSETQYF. The chain links TRBV4-1 to TRBJ2-5, with unresolved D. The ends were cut back, 0 bases at V and 4 bases at J, with 9 bases in the middle. Germline CDR1 and CDR2: MGHRA and YSYEKL. The CDR3 is made up of 14 amino acids.

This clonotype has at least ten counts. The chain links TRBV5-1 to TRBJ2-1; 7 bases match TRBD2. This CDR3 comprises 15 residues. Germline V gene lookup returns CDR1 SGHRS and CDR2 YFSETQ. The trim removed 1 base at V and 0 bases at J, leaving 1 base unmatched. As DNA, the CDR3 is TGCGCCAGCAGCTTGTCGGGGGGCTCCTACAATGAGCAGTTCTTC. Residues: CASSLSGGSYNEQFF.

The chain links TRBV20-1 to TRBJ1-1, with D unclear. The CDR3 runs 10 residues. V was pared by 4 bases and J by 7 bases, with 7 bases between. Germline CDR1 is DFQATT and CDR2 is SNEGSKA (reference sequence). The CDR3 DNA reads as TGCAGTGCTACCCGCCTTGAAGCTTTCTTT. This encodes CSATRLEAFF.

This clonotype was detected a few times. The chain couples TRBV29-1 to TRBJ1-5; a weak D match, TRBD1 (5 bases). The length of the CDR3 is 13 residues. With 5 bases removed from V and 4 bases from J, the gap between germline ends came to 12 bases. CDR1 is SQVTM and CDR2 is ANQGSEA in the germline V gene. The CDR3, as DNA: TGCAGCGTTAGTGGGGAGGGGAATCAGCCCCAGCATTTT. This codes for CSVSGEGNQPQHF.

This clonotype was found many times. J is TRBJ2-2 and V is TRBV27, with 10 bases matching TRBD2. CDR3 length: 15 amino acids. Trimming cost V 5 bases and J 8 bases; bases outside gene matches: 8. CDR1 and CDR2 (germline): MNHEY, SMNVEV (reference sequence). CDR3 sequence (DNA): TGTGCCAGCAGTCCCCTTAGCGGGGGGATGGGGGAGCTGTTTTTT. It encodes CASSPLSGGMGELFF.

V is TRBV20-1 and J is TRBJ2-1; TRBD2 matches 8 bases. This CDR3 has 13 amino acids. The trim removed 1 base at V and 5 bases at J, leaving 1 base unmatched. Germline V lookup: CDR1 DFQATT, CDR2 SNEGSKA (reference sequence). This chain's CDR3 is CSARGLANNEQFF. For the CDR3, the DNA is TGCAGTGCTAGAGGACTAGCGAACAATGAGCAGTTCTTC.

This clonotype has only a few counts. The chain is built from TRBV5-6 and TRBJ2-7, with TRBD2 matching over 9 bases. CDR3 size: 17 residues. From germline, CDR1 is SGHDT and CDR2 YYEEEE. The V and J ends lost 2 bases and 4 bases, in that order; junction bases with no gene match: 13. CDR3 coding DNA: TGTGCCAGCAGCTTATTTCTTCGGGCTAGCGGGAAATACGAGCAGTACTTC. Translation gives CASSLFLRASGKYEQYF.